The table lists the clone carrying this T cell receptor beta chain with a few counts. Its target is unknown. V was shortened by 5 bases and J by 5 bases, with 16 bases between the two germline ends. CDR3 length: 15 amino acids. Germline V gene data show CDR1 as MNHNY and CDR2 as SVGAGI (reference sequence). The sample is drawn from a study of CD8 T cell repertoires and HIV-1 epitope variants. Overall study context: Separate wells received one of Twenty-five Gag or Nef variant peptides. Enriched T cells were co-cultured with equal numbers of autologous T cell-negative antigen-presenting cells. The study, taken as a whole, reports: Of roughly nine antigen-specific beta clonotypes, about six appeared to cross-react with escape variants.

Measured with immunoSEQ multiplex PCR; TCRdb has only the in-frame clones, and not every one. The sample lists about 6,100 clones, roughly 70% occurring once. The TCR comes from a male donor with HIV. The sample taken for sequencing was cultured CD8+ T cells derived from PBMCs. This chain joins TRBV6-6 and TRBJ1-5, with D maybe TRBD1 (6 bases). CDR3 loop: CASSGGQGIHQPQHF. Here the CDR3 DNA reads TGTGCCAGCAGTGGGGGGCAGGGGATACATCAGCCCCAGCATTTT.